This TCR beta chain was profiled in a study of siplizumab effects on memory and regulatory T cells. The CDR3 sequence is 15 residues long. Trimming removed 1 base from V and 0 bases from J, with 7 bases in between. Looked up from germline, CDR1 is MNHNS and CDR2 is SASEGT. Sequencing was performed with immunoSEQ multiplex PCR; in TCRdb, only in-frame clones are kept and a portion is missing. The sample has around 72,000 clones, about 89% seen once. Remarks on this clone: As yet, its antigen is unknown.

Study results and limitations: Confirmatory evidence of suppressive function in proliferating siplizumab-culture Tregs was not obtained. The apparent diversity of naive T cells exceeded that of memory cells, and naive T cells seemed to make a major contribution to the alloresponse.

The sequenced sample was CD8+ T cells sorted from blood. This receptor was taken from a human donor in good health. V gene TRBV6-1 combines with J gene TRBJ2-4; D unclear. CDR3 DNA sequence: TGTGCCAGCAGTGAAGGGTCTATAGCCAAAAACATTCAGTACTTC. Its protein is CASSEGSIAKNIQYF.